The 10 T cell receptor beta chains given below trace back to one sample, sequenced in a study of control samples from healthy donors and cancer patients. Sequencing used immunoSEQ multiplex PCR; TCRdb keeps in-frame clones, though not all of them. The sample gives 100,000 to 150,000 clones, approximately 94% of which show up once; 3.6% is in the top ten. The sequenced sample consisted of blood. These receptor sequences come from a young man in good health.

The J gene is TRBJ1-4, the V gene TRBV6-1; no reliable D call. Germline V CDR1 and CDR2: MNHNS, SASEGT. Trimming pared 3 bases from V and 6 bases from J, leaving 14 bases between. The CDR3 is 15 residues long. CDR3: CASSDPGGGYEKLFF. CDR3 nucleotides: TGTGCCAGCAGTGACCCGGGAGGAGGCTATGAAAAACTGTTTTTT.

This chain uses TRBV11-2 with TRBJ2-1; no clear D. The V gene's germline CDR1 is SGHAT and CDR2 FQNNGV. V was trimmed by 4 bases and J by 3 bases, leaving 10 bases between them. The CDR3 extends over 14 amino acids. The CDR3 loop is CASSSLGNYNEQFF. CDR3 bases: TGTGCCAGCAGCTCCCTGGGCAACTACAATGAGCAGTTCTTC.

CDR3 bases: TGTGCCTGGAGTGTCGGGAACACTGAAGCTTTCTTT. It translates to CAWSVGNTEAFF. The rearrangement uses TRBV30 and TRBJ1-1, with D hard to call. Trimming took 0 bases from V and 1 from J, leaving 3 bases between them. The germline V gene has CDR1 GTSNPN and CDR2 SVGIG (reference sequence). The CDR3 sequence is 12 residues long.

The chain recombines TRBV5-4 with TRBJ1-1; maybe TRBD1 (6 bases). V dropped 4 bases and J dropped 0 bases, with 19 bases sitting between them. CDR1 is SGHNT, CDR2 YYREEE, per germline (reference sequence). The CDR3 spans 17 residues. DNA for the CDR3: TGTGCCAGCAGCCTCGGCGGGGGGGGCCACATGAACACTGAAGCTTTCTTT. It translates to CASSLGGGGHMNTEAFF.

V and J are TRBV7-8 and TRBJ1-1; TRBD1 matches 7 bases. Germline values: CDR1 SGHVS, CDR2 FQNEAQ. There are 14 residues in the CDR3. Unmatched junction bases numbered 7, after V lost 5 bases and J lost 4 bases. Here the CDR3 reads CASSPDRAGTEAFF. CDR3 in DNA: TGTGCCAGCAGCCCCGACAGGGCGGGCACTGAAGCTTTCTTT.

The chain carries TRBV2 and TRBJ1-2; maybe TRBD1 (6 bases). V lost 2 bases to trimming and J lost 5 bases, with 9 bases between them. This CDR3 comprises 13 residues. CDR1 is SNHLY and CDR2 is FYNNEI in the germline V gene. The CDR3 DNA follows: TGTGCCAGCAGTGAAAGGCAGGGGTATGGCTACACCTTC. Translated, it gives CASSERQGYGYTF. Looking up the rest from reference TRBV2 and TRBJ1-2 gives the full variable domain: EPEVTQTPSHQVTQMGQEVILRCVPISNHLYFYWYRQILGQKVEFLVSFYNNEISEKSEIFDDQFSVERPDGSNFTLKIRSTKLEDSAMYFCASSERQGYGYTFGSGTRLTVV.

The chain couples TRBV29-1 to TRBJ2-7, with 9 bases matching TRBD1. The CDR3 is 14 residues long. CDR1 is SQVTM, CDR2 ANQGSEA, per germline. The V segment lost 2 bases and the J segment 2 bases; nucleotides outside the gene matches: 4. This CDR3 reads CSVENRGRPYEQYF. The CDR3, as DNA: TGCAGCGTTGAAAACAGGGGGCGCCCCTACGAGCAGTACTTC.

The chain links TRBV4-3 to TRBJ1-1; maybe TRBD1 (6 bases). Germline CDR1 and CDR2: LGHNA and YSLEER. There are 20 residues in the CDR3. The V gene lost 1 base and the J gene lost 0 bases, with 24 bases spanning the gap. The CDR3 bases are TGCGCCAGCAGCCAAGGTGAGGCGTGGTGGGAGGACAGCATGAACACTGAAGCTTTCTTT. Residues: CASSQGEAWWEDSMNTEAFF.

The J gene is TRBJ2-6, the V gene TRBV5-6; D possibly matches TRBD1 or TRBD2 (6 bases each). The germline V gene has CDR1 SGHDT and CDR2 YYEEEE. CDR3 length: 16 residues. V lost 3 bases and J lost 2, with 12 bases in between. The CDR3 here is CASSWGDTTGANVLTF. The CDR3 DNA reads TGTGCCAGCAGCTGGGGGGACACGACTGGGGCCAACGTCCTGACTTTC.

V gene TRBV5-1 combines with J gene TRBJ2-2; the match to TRBD1 covers 12 bases. Germline assignment: CDR1 SGHRS and CDR2 YFSETQ. Unmatched junction bases numbered 5, after V lost 3 bases and J lost 8 bases. CDR3 length: 15 amino acids. The CDR3 here is CASSSGTGGAGELFF. The CDR3 DNA is TGCGCCAGCAGCTCCGGGACAGGGGGCGCGGGGGAGCTGTTTTTT.